Presented here are 3 T cell receptor beta chains from one specimen sequenced in a study of blood T cells in healthy people across ages. Through a sample-barcoded 5' primer and a J-beta primer mix, a second PCR was run for roughly 7 to 11 cycles. One entry per CDR3 protein, called by TCRdb with MiXCR from the 5' RACE reads. There are about 1.7 million distinct CDR3 sequences in the sample; roughly 27% occur only once, and less than 9.5% lies in the top ten. Sequencing was done on a sample of blood. Source of these receptors: a woman in her 30s in good health.

The chain combines TRBV27 with TRBJ2-7; 16 nucleotides line up with TRBD2. Germline CDR1 MNHEY, CDR2 SMNVEV (reference sequence). V was clipped by 5 bases and J by 6 bases; unmatched bases: 7. The CDR3 is 16 amino acids. The CDR3 loop is CASSRGTSGGAGEQYF. Written as DNA, the CDR3 is TGTGCCAGCAGTCGCGGGACTAGCGGGGGGGCCGGCGAGCAGTACTTC.

The V call is TRBV2, the J call TRBJ2-6, with D perhaps TRBD1 (6 bases). The germline V gene has CDR1 SNHLY and CDR2 FYNNEI. The CDR3 consists of 12 residues. V shed 7 bases and J shed 12 bases, with 13 bases lying between them. For the CDR3, the DNA is TGTGCCAGCACCCGGGACATCTCCGTCCTGACTTTC. It is translated as CASTRDISVLTF.

This clonotype has a handful of counts. V gene TRBV5-1 combines with J gene TRBJ1-3; D ambiguous. The CDR3 contains 14 residues. Germline V gives CDR1 SGHRS, CDR2 YFSETQ. V lost 3 bases and J lost 4, with 11 bases in between. DNA for the CDR3: TGCGCCAGCAGCTCCAAGCCCCAGGGAAACACCATATATTTT. Protein sequence: CASSSKPQGNTIYF. The whole variable domain, remainder taken from reference TRBV5-1 and TRBJ1-3, is KAGVTQTPRYLIKTRGQQVTLSCSPISGHRSVSWYQQTPGQGLQFLFEYFSETQRNKGNFPGRFSGRQFSNSRSEMNVSTLELGDSALYLCASSSKPQGNTIYFGEGSWLTVV.